The TCR beta chain described here comes from a study of shared clonotypes between healthy human individuals. Study summary: Plates per donor: three CD4 naive, three CD4 memory, two CD8 naive, one CD8 memory.

Looked up from germline, CDR1 is SGHTA and CDR2 is FQGNSA. The length of the CDR3 is 15 residues. V was shortened by 2 bases and J by 0 bases, with 10 bases between the two germline ends. Both subsets, CD45RA+ naive and CD45RA-negative memory, were split from the CD4+ cells. Sequenced by immunoSEQ multiplex PCR; TCRdb stores in-frame clones only, minus some. Altogether approximately 1.5 million clones are present, 97% to 99% being singletons, with the ten largest covering 0.36%. As regards this clone: Its antigen is currently unknown.

Overall study findings and caveats: Memory subsets generally showed smaller estimated richness than naive subsets did. Naive CD4 clonotypes overlapped across a handful of donors at approximately 5%.

The sequenced material came from naive CD4+ T cells sorted from blood. As to subset: CD45RA+ positively selected. The receptor's source is a man younger than 45 in good health. The chain recombines TRBV7-2 with TRBJ2-5, with D possibly being TRBD1 (5 bases). As DNA, the CDR3 is TGTGCCAGCAGCTTAAGGGGAACGTACCAAGAGACCCAGTACTTC. It yields the protein CASSLRGTYQETQYF.